Listed below are T cell receptor beta chains from one sample, sequenced in a study of blood T cell repertoires in COVID-19. Repertoires were generated with immunoSEQ multiplex PCR, while TCRdb's copy carries only in-frame clones and drops some. The data hold 120,000 or so clones, with 82% observed a single time. Input material: peripheral blood. These receptors came from a woman aged 65 to 85 with acute or convalescent COVID-19. CDR3s include the opening cysteine and the closing phenylalanine or tryptophan. A D gene is named only where the DNA matches it firmly. Only part of the rows carry a size: once, few, many, or a class if the clone is expanded.

TRBV14	NA	NA	TRBJ1-2	CASSQVYRLSGYTF	TGTGCCAGCAGCCAAGTTTACCGACTCAGCGGCTACACCTTC
TRBV6-6	NA	NA	TRBJ2-2	CASSLSGRLNTGELFF	TGTGCCAGCAGTTTGTCAGGGAGGTTGAACACCGGGGAGCTGTTTTTT
TRBV11-3	TRBD2	NA	TRBJ2-2	CASSLGLAANTGELFF	TGTGCCAGCAGCCTCGGACTAGCGGCTAACACCGGGGAGCTGTTTTTT
TRBV6-5	NA	NA	TRBJ2-1	CASSYSPTLSYNEQFF	TGTGCCAGCAGTTACTCCCCTACTTTATCCTACAATGAGCAGTTCTTC
TRBV24-1	NA	NA	TRBJ2-5	CATSDAGTQYF	TGTGCCACCAGTGACGCCGGGACCCAGTACTTC
TRBV2	TRBD1	NA	TRBJ2-1	CASNPGQGAVEQFF	TGTGCCAGCAACCCGGGACAGGGGGCTGTTGAGCAGTTCTTC
TRBV6-5	NA	few	TRBJ1-1	CASSTTRANTEAFF	TGTGCCAGCAGCACTACGCGGGCGAACACTGAAGCTTTCTTT
TRBV6-5	TRBD1	NA	TRBJ1-5	CACRQGGNQPQHF	TGTGCCTGCCGACAGGGTGGCAATCAGCCCCAGCATTTT
TRBV11-3	TRBD1	NA	TRBJ1-2	CASSRQGAPYGYTF	TGTGCCAGCAGCCGACAGGGGGCGCCCTATGGCTACACCTTC
TRBV18	NA	NA	TRBJ2-6	CASSLDRPSSGANVLTF	TGTGCCAGCTCACTCGACAGGCCAAGCTCTGGGGCCAACGTCCTGACTTTC
TRBV5-1	TRBD2	NA	TRBJ2-5	CASSFQKWTPGLAGWETQYF	TGCGCCAGCAGCTTCCAGAAATGGACCCCGGGACTAGCGGGGTGGGAGACCCAGTACTTC
TRBV4-1	TRBD1	NA	TRBJ1-2	CASSPTSTGGYGYTF	TGCGCCAGCAGCCCGACTTCGACAGGGGGCTATGGCTACACCTTC
TRBV2	TRBD1	NA	TRBJ2-1	CASSEDREVENEQFF	TGTGCCAGCAGTGAGGACAGGGAGGTTGAAAATGAGCAGTTCTTC
TRBV28	TRBD1	NA	TRBJ1-2	CASKFGRQGDNYGYTF	TGTGCCAGCAAGTTTGGGAGACAGGGAGACAACTATGGCTACACCTTC
TRBV2	NA	NA	TRBJ1-1	CASMRRDTEAFF	TGTGCCAGCATGAGGCGGGACACTGAAGCTTTCTTT
TRBV3-1/TRBV3-2	NA	NA	TRBJ1-1	CASSQGRGFAEAFF	TGTGCCAGCAGCCAAGGGAGAGGGTTTGCTGAAGCTTTCTTT
TRBV6-2/TRBV6-3	NA	NA	TRBJ2-7	CASSHSSREQYF	TGTGCCAGCAGTCACTCTAGTCGCGAGCAGTACTTC
TRBV19	TRBD1	NA	TRBJ1-1	CASSMGQLPTEAFF	TGTGCCAGTAGTATGGGACAGTTACCCACTGAAGCTTTCTTT
TRBV5-4	TRBD1	NA	TRBJ2-4	CASSSSDRVNIQYF	TGTGCCAGCAGCTCCTCGGACAGGGTGAACATTCAGTACTTC
TRBV5-6	NA	NA	TRBJ2-7	CASSRTGVYEQYF	TGTGCCAGCAGCCGGACTGGGGTTTACGAGCAGTACTTC
TRBV29-1	TRBD1	NA	TRBJ1-1	CSVAIPGQGAGWTEAFF	TGCAGCGTTGCAATACCGGGACAGGGGGCAGGATGGACTGAAGCTTTCTTT
TRBV27	TRBD1	NA	TRBJ2-7	CASSLRVTGNEQYF	TGTGCCAGCAGTTTAAGGGTGACAGGGAACGAGCAGTACTTC